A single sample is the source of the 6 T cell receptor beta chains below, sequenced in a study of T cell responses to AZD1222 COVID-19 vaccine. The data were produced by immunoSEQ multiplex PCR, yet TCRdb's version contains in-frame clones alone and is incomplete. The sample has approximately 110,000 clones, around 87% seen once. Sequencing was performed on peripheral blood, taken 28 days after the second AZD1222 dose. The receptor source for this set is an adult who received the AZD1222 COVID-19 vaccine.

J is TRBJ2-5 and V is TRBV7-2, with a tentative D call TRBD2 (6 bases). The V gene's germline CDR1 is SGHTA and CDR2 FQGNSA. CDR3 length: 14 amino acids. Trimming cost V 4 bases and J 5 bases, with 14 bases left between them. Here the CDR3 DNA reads TGTGCCAGCAGCTCGGGACTGGGGACCGAGACCCAGTACTTC. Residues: CASSSGLGTETQYF.

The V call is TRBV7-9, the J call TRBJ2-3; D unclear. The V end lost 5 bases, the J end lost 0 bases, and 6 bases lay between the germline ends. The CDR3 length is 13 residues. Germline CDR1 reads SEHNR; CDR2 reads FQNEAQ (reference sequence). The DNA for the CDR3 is TGTGCCAGCAGCCCGTCAAGCACAGATACGCAGTATTTT. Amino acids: CASSPSSTDTQYF. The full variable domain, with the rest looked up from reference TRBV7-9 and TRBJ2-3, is DTGVSQNPRHKITKRGQNVTFRCDPISEHNRLYWYRQTLGQGPEFLTYFQNEAQLEKSRLLSDRFSAERPKGSFSTLEIQRTEQGDSAMYLCASSPSSTDTQYFGPGTRLTVL.

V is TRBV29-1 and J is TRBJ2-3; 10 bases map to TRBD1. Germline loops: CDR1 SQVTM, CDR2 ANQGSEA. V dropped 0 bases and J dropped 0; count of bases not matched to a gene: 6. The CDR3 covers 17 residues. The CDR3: CSVEDGDRGFSTDTQYF. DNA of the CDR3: TGCAGCGTTGAAGATGGGGACAGGGGCTTTAGCACAGATACGCAGTATTTT.

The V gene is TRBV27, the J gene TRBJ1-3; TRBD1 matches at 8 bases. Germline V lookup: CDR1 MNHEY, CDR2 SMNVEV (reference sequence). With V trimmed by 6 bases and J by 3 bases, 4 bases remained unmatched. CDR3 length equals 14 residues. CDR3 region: CASSTQGVGNTIYF. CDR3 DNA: TGTGCCAGCAGCACACAGGGGGTTGGAAACACCATATATTTT.

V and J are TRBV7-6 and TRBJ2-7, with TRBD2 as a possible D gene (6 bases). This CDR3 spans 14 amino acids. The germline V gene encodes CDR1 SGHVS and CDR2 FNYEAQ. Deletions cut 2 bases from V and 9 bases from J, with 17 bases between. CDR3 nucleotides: TGTGCCAGCAGCTTAACGGGGGAATACGAAGGGCAGTACTTC. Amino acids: CASSLTGEYEGQYF.

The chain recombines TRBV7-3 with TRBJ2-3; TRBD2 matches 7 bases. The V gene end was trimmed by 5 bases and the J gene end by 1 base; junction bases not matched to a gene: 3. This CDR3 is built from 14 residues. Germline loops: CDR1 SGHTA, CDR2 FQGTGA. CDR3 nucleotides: TGTGCCAGCAGCCCCCGGGGGGGCACAGATACGCAGTATTTT. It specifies CASSPRGGTDTQYF.